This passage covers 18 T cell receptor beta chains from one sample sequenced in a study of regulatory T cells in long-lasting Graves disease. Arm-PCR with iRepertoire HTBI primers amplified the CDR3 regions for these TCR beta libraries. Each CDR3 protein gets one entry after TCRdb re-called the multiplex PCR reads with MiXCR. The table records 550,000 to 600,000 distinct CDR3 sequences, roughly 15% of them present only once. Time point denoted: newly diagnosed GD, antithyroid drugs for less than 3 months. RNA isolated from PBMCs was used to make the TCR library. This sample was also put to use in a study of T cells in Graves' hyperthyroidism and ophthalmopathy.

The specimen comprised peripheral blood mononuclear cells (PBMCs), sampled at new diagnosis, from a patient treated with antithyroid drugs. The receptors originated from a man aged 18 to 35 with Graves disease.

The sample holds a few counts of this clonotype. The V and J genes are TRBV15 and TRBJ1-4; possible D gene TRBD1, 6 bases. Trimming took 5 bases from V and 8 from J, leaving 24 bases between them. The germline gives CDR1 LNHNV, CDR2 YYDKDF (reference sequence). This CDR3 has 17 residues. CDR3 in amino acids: CATSSGHRTPSEEKLFF. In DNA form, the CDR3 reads TGTGCCACCAGCTCGGGACACCGGACTCCGTCGGAGGAAAAACTGTTTTTT. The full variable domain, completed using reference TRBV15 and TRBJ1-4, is DAMVIQNPRYQVTQFGKPVTLSCSQTLNHNVMYWYQQKSSQAPKLLFHYYDKDFNNEADTPDNFQSRRPNTSFCFLDIRSPGLGDTAMYLCATSSGHRTPSEEKLFFGSGTQLSVL.

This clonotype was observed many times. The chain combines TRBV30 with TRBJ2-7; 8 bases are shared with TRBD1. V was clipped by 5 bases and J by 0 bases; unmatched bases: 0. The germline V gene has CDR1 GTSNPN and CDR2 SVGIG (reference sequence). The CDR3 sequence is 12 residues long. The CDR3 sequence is CAWGQGSYEQYF. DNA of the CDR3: TGTGCCTGGGGACAGGGCTCCTACGAGCAGTACTTC.

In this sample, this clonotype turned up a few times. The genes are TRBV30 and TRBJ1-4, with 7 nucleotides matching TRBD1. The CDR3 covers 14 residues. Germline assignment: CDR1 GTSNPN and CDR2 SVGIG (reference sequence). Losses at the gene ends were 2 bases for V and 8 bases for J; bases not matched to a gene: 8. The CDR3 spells CAWSLRQGGEKLFF. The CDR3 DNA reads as TGTGCCTGGAGTCTCCGACAGGGCGGGGAAAAACTGTTTTTT.

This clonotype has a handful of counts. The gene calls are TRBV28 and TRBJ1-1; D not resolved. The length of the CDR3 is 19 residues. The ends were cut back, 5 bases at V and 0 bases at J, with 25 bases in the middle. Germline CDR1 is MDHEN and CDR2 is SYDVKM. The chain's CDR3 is CASSRIVVGRSRVNTEAFF. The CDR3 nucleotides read TGTGCCAGCAGTCGGATCGTAGTGGGCCGAAGTCGGGTGAACACTGAAGCTTTCTTT.

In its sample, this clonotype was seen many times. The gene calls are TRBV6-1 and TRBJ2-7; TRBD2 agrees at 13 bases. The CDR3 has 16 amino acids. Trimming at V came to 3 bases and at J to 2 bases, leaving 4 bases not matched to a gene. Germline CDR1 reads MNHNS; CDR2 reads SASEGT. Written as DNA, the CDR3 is TGTGCCAGCAGTGAGACTAGCGGGAGGTTCACCTACGAGCAGTACTTC. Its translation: CASSETSGRFTYEQYF.

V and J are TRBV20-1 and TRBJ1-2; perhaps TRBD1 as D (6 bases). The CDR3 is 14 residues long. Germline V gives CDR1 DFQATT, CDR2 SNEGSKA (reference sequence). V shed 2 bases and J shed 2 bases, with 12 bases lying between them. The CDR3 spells CSARLQGSNYGYTF. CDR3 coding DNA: TGCAGTGCTAGATTACAGGGTTCGAACTATGGCTACACCTTC.

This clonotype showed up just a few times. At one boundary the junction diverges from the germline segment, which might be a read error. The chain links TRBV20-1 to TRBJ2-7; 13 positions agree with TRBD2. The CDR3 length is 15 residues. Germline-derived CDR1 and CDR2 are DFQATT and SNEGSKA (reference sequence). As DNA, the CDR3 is TGCAATGCTTCCCGGACTAGCGGGAGTAACGACGAGCAGTACTTC. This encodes CNASRTSGSNDEQYF.

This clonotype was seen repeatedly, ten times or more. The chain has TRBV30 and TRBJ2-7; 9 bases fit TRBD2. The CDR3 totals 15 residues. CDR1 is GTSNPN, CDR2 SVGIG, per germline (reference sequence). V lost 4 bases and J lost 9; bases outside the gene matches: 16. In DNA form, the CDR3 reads TGTGCCTGGACCTCGGGACTAGCCGCCCTACGAGGGCAGTACTTC. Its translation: CAWTSGLAALRGQYF.

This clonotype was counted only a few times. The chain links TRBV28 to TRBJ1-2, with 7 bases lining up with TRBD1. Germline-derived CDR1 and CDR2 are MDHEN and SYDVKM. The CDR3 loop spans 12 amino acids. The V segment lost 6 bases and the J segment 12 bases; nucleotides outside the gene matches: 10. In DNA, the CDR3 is TGTGCCAGCAGCCTTACAGGGGCGGGCCACACCTTC. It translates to CASSLTGAGHTF.

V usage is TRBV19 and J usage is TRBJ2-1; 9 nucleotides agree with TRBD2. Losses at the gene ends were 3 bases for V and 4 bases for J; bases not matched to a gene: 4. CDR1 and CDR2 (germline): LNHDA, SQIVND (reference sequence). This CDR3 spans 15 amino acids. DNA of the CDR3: TGTGCCAGTAGTATGGTAGCGGGAGAGTACAATGAGCAGTTCTTC. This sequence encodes CASSMVAGEYNEQFF.

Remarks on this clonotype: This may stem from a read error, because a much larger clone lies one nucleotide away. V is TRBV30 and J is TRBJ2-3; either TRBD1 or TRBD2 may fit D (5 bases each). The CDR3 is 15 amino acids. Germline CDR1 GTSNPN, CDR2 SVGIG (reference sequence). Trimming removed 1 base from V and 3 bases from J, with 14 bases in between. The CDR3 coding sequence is TGTGCCTGGAGTGCAGATGGGGGAAAGACAGATACGCAGTATTTT. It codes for CAWSADGGKTDTQYF.

This CDR3 reads CASSESLMGTGELFF. Written as DNA, the CDR3 is TGCGCCAGCAGTGAGTCCCTAATGGGCACCGGGGAGCTGTTTTTT. The chain has TRBV10-2 and TRBJ2-2; D gene ambiguous. This CDR3 contains 15 residues. Germline CDR1 reads WSHSY; CDR2 reads SAAADI. Trimming pared 0 bases from V and 4 bases from J, leaving 9 bases between.

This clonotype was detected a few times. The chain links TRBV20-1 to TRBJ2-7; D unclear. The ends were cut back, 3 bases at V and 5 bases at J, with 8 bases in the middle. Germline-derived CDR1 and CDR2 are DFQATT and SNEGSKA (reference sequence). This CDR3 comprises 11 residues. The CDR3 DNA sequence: TGCAGTGCTAGGCCGGCGGACGAGCAGTACTTC. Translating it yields CSARPADEQYF.

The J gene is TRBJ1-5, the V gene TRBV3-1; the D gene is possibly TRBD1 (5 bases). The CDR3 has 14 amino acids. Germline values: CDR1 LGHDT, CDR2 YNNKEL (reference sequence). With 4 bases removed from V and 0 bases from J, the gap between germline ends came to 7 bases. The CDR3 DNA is TGTGCCAGCAGCCTAGGACATAGCAATCAGCCCCAGCATTTT. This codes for CASSLGHSNQPQHF.

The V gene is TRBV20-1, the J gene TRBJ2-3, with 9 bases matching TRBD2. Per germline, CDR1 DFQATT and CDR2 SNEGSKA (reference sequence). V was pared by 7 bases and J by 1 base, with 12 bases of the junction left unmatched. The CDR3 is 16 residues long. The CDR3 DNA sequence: TGCAGTGTAATTCCCCGCGGGAGGGCAGGCACAGATACGCAGTATTTT. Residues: CSVIPRGRAGTDTQYF.

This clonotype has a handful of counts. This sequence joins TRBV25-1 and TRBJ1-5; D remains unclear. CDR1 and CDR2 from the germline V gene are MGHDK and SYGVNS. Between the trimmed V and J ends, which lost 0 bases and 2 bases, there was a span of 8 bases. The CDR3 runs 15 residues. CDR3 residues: CASSEYQKGNQPQHF. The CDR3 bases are TGTGCCAGCAGTGAATACCAGAAGGGCAATCAGCCCCAGCATTTT. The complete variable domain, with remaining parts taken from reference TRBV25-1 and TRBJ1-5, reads EADIYQTPRYLVIGTGKKITLECSQTMGHDKMYWYQQDPGMELHLIHYSYGVNSTEKGDLSSESTVSRIRTEHFPLTLESARPSHTSQYLCASSEYQKGNQPQHFGDGTRLSIL.

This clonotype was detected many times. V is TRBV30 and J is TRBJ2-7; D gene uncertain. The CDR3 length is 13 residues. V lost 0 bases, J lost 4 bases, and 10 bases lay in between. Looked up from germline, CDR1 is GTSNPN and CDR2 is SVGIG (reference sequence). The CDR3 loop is CAWSVGTSYEQYF. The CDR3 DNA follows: TGTGCCTGGAGTGTCGGCACCAGTTACGAGCAGTACTTC.

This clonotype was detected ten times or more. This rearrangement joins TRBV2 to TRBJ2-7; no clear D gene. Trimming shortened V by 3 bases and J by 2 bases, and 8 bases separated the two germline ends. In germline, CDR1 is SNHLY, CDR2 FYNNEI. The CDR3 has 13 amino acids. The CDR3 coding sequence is TGTGCCAGCAGTGATTACAGCACCTACGAGCAGTACTTC. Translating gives CASSDYSTYEQYF. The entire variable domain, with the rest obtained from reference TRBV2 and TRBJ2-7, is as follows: EPEVTQTPSHQVTQMGQEVILRCVPISNHLYFYWYRQILGQKVEFLVSFYNNEISEKSEIFDDQFSVERPDGSNFTLKIRSTKLEDSAMYFCASSDYSTYEQYFGPGTRLTVT.